This entry is about one TCR beta chain. These data belong to a study of T cells in Graves' hyperthyroidism and ophthalmopathy. About the study: Peripheral blood sampling occurred at initial diagnosis, before any treatment.

Germline assignment: CDR1 SGHVS and CDR2 FNYEAQ. V lost 0 bases, J lost 2 bases, and 11 bases lay in between. The CDR3 sequence is 15 residues long. Lactation, pregnancy, other autoimmune disease or uncontrolled infection led to exclusion of patients. The source of the PBMCs was less than 12 ml of fresh peripheral blood. Researchers amplified the TCR beta CDR3 regions from RNA transcripts. An initial round of RT-PCR targeting the TCR CDR3 relied on the HTBI primer set. TCRdb recomputed calls from the multiplex PCR reads with MiXCR, one row per CDR3 protein. This sample has about 610,000 distinct CDR3 sequences, with roughly 14% found just once.

Material: blood. This sequence originates from a woman aged 40 to 55 with Graves' ophthalmopathy. The V gene is TRBV7-6, the J gene TRBJ2-7; D unclear. The CDR3 sequence is CASSLASEGTYEQYF. The CDR3 nucleotides read TGTGCCAGCAGCTTAGCTTCCGAAGGGACCTACGAGCAGTACTTC.